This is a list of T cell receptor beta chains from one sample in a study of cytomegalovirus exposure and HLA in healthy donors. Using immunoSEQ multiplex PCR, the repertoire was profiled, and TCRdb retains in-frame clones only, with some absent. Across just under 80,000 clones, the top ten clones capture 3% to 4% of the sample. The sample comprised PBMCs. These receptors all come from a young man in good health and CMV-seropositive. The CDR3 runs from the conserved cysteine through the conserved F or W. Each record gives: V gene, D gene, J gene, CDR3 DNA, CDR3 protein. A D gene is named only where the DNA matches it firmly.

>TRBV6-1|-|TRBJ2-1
TGTGCCAGCAGTGAGGGGGGACTCCACGTAGGGAGAGAGCAGTTCTTC
CASSEGGLHVGREQFF
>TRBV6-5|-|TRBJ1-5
TGTGCCAGCAGTTACTCGAGGGTGGGAAGCAATCAGCCCCAGCATTTT
CASSYSRVGSNQPQHF
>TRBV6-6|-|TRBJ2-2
TGTGCCACCAGACAGGTCCCATCCACCGGGGAGCTGTTTTTT
CATRQVPSTGELFF
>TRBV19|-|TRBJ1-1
TGTGCCAGTAGTATTATGACACCCACGAACACTGAAGCTTTCTTT
CASSIMTPTNTEAFF
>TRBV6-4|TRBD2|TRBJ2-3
TGTGCCAGCAGTGAGACTAGCGGGGGGGCAGATACGCAGTATTTT
CASSETSGGADTQYF
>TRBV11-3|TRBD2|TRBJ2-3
TGTGCCAGCAGCGCCGGGACTAGCGGGAGTTCAGATACGCAGTATTTT
CASSAGTSGSSDTQYF
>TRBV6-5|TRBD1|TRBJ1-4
TGTGCCACCCGGCCGTGGCAGGGGGCAGTGGAAAAACTGTTTTTT
CATRPWQGAVEKLFF
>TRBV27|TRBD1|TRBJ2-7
TGTGCCAGCAGTGCGACAGGGGACCTCTACGAGCAGTACTTC
CASSATGDLYEQYF
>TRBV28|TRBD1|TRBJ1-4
TGTGCCAGCAGAGCTACAGGGGGCCTTAATGAAAAACTGTTTTTT
CASRATGGLNEKLFF
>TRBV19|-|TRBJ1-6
TGTGCCAGTAGTATCTTCGGGGCCTATAATTCACCCCTCCACTTT
CASSIFGAYNSPLHF
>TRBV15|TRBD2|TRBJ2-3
TGTGCCACCAGCAGAGATCTAGCGGGCACAGATACGCAGTATTTT
CATSRDLAGTDTQYF
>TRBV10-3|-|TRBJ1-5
TGTGCCATCAGCCGCGACTCTAATCAGCCCCAGCATTTT
CAISRDSNQPQHF
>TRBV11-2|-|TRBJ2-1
TGTGCCAGCCGGGAAAAGTTCTTC
CASREKFF
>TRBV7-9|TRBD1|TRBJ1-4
TGTGCCAGCAGTCCCAGGGGGCTGGAGGAAAAACTGTTTTTT
CASSPRGLEEKLFF